One and the same sample provided the 9 T cell receptor beta chains below, sequenced in a study of cytomegalovirus exposure and HLA in healthy donors. PCR amplification relied on 60 Vbeta primers (plus 13 Jbeta primers). Assay: immunoSEQ multiplex PCR; the TCRdb copy retains only in-frame clones and omits some. The table records some 150,000 clones, just over 70% of them present only once. The sequencing sample was made of PBMCs. The receptors stem from a human donor in good health.

This clone was recorded a few times. This rearrangement joins TRBV9 to TRBJ2-5, with D perhaps matching TRBD1 (5 bases). Germline lookup yields CDR1 SGDLS and CDR2 YYNGEE. V shed 0 bases and J shed 4 bases, with 16 bases lying between them. This CDR3 comprises 16 residues. The DNA for the CDR3 is TGTGCCAGCAGCGTAGAGGCAGGGCGCACCGGAGAGACCCAGTACTTC. This translates into CASSVEAGRTGETQYF. The variable domain in full, completed from reference TRBV9 and TRBJ2-5, reads DSGVTQTPKHLITATGQRVTLRCSPRSGDLSVYWYQQSLDQGLQFLIQYYNGEERAKGNILERFSAQQFPDLHSELNLSSLELGDSALYFCASSVEAGRTGETQYFGPGTRLLVL.

V usage is TRBV7-9 and J usage is TRBJ1-6; the D gene is possibly TRBD1 (5 bases). V lost 3 bases and J 10 bases, leaving 10 bases between the germline ends. Germline loops: CDR1 SEHNR, CDR2 FQNEAQ (reference sequence). This CDR3 contains 13 residues. The CDR3 is CASSLGGGSPLHF. In DNA, the CDR3 is TGTGCCAGCAGCTTGGGGGGAGGGTCACCCCTCCACTTT. Variable domain in full (rest from reference TRBV7-9 and TRBJ1-6): DTGVSQNPRHKITKRGQNVTFRCDPISEHNRLYWYRQTLGQGPEFLTYFQNEAQLEKSRLLSDRFSAERPKGSFSTLEIQRTEQGDSAMYLCASSLGGGSPLHFGNGTRLTVT.

The chain employs TRBV5-1 and TRBJ1-2; 8 bases agree with TRBD1. The trim removed 2 bases at V and 8 bases at J, leaving 8 bases unmatched. The CDR3 runs 14 residues. Per germline, CDR1 SGHRS and CDR2 YFSETQ. The DNA for the CDR3 is TGCGCCAGCAGCTTCGGCAGGGGGCTATGGGGCTACACCTTC. Residues: CASSFGRGLWGYTF. The full variable domain, with the rest looked up from reference TRBV5-1 and TRBJ1-2, is KAGVTQTPRYLIKTRGQQVTLSCSPISGHRSVSWYQQTPGQGLQFLFEYFSETQRNKGNFPGRFSGRQFSNSRSEMNVSTLELGDSALYLCASSFGRGLWGYTFGSGTRLTVV.

This clone came up once. The chain carries TRBV7-6 and TRBJ1-2, with TRBD1 as a possible D gene (5 bases). V lost 2 bases and J lost 8, with 12 bases in between. This CDR3 is 13 amino acids long. CDR1 is SGHVS and CDR2 is FNYEAQ in the germline V gene. DNA for the CDR3: TGTGCCAGCAGCTTATTGCAGGGTAAAGGCTACACCTTC. Translating it yields CASSLLQGKGYTF.

The chain links TRBV10-1 to TRBJ1-2; D is possibly TRBD1 (5 bases). The CDR3 sequence is 16 residues long. With 4 bases removed from V and 4 bases from J, the gap between germline ends came to 19 bases. The germline CDR1 and CDR2 sequences are WNHNN and SYGVQD (reference sequence). The CDR3 DNA reads as TGCGCCAGCAGTGGGGTGGGCAGGGTGGTTACCTATGGCTACACCTTC. Its protein product is CASSGVGRVVTYGYTF.

The chain employs TRBV9 and TRBJ2-3; D possibly corresponds to TRBD2 (5 bases). CDR1 and CDR2 (germline): SGDLS, YYNGEE. This CDR3 contains 13 residues. Trimming left V 4 bases short and J 6 bases short, with 12 bases between. CDR3 DNA: TGTGCCAGCAGCCCCGCCCCGGGGGATACGCAGTATTTT. Amino acid sequence: CASSPAPGDTQYF.

V is TRBV19 and J is TRBJ1-1, with D possibly TRBD1 on 6 matching bases. This CDR3 has 14 amino acids. V was shortened by 7 bases and J by 3 bases, with 15 bases between the two germline ends. Germline lookup yields CDR1 LNHDA and CDR2 SQIVND (reference sequence). CDR3 in amino acids: CASIENREYTEAFF. As DNA, the CDR3 is TGTGCCAGTATTGAAAACAGGGAGTACACTGAAGCTTTCTTT.

The V gene is TRBV7-3, the J gene TRBJ2-2, with a tentative D call TRBD1 (6 bases). The CDR3 consists of 15 residues. The V and J ends lost 5 bases and 5 bases respectively, with 15 bases between them. CDR1 and CDR2 from the germline V gene are SGHTA and FQGTGA. CDR3 DNA: TGTGCCAGCAGCCAACAGGGAATCGGAACCGGGGAGCTGTTTTTT. Its translation: CASSQQGIGTGELFF.

The chain links TRBV7-9 to TRBJ1-5; 7 bases map to TRBD1. Germline V gives CDR1 SEHNR, CDR2 FQNEAQ (reference sequence). The CDR3 sequence is 15 residues long. J lost 4 bases, V lost 5 bases, and 8 bases had no gene match. The chain's CDR3 is CASSRGMGQNQPQHF. CDR3 DNA: TGTGCCAGCAGCCGGGGGATGGGACAGAATCAGCCCCAGCATTTT. Combining the CDR3 with reference TRBV7-9 and TRBJ1-5 gives the whole variable domain DTGVSQNPRHKITKRGQNVTFRCDPISEHNRLYWYRQTLGQGPEFLTYFQNEAQLEKSRLLSDRFSAERPKGSFSTLEIQRTEQGDSAMYLCASSRGMGQNQPQHFGDGTRLSIL.